This T cell receptor beta chain was captured in a study of control samples from healthy donors and cancer patients. Assay: immunoSEQ multiplex PCR; the TCRdb copy retains only in-frame clones and omits some. The sample contains 110,000 to 150,000 clones, roughly 94% of which appear only once. Germline V gene sequence: CDR1 MRHNA, CDR2 SNTAGT. V lost 3 bases and J 6 bases, leaving 12 bases between the germline ends. CDR3 size: 13 residues. This chain uses TRBV6-4 with TRBJ2-7; maybe TRBD1 (5 bases). The clonotype originates from a man in his forties in good health. Sample: blood. This CDR3 is CASSEQVAGEQYF. The CDR3 DNA follows: TGTGCCAGCAGTGAACAGGTGGCCGGCGAGCAGTACTTC.